Reported below is one TCR beta chain. The CDR3 spans 15 residues. CDR1 KGHSH and CDR2 LQKENI come from the germline V gene. The ends lost 3 bases at V and 7 bases at J; junction bases unmatched: 9. This specimen belongs to a study of blood T cell repertoires in COVID-19. Participant age was about 18 to 100 years, and participants resided in about 25 US areas. Allocation to cohorts depended on clinical history reported by the participants. Per the authors' pipeline: Using reference gene primer amplification, nucleated cell counts were estimated. Sequencing was performed with immunoSEQ multiplex PCR; in TCRdb, only in-frame clones are kept and a portion is missing. For V, J and clone size, that table is used; D and trimming come from the DNA. The table records about 260,000 clones, about 82% of them present only once.

What was sequenced was PBMCs or T cells enriched from blood (not recorded which). The TCR originated in a woman between 45 and 65 years old who had recovered from COVID-19. This chain connects TRBV18 to TRBJ2-1; 7 bases are a match to TRBD2. The CDR3 spells CASSPGRSGMNEQFF. For the CDR3, the DNA is TGTGCCAGCTCACCCGGGAGGTCGGGGATGAATGAGCAGTTCTTC.